The 5 T cell receptor beta chains listed next were all sequenced from one sample in a study of cytotoxic CD8 clonotypes in ibrutinib-treated CLL. Assay used: immunoSEQ multiplex PCR; TCRdb lists only in-frame clones, some missing. The sample carries some 120,000 clones, about 53% recorded once. The sample consisted of PBMCs, taken after 24 months of ibrutinib treatment. These receptors were obtained from a human donor with chronic lymphocytic leukemia.

The V and J genes are TRBV2 and TRBJ1-5, with a weak D call TRBD1 (5 bases). The germline V gene encodes CDR1 SNHLY and CDR2 FYNNEI. This CDR3 has 14 residues. Trimming took off 6 bases at V and 4 bases at J, with 13 bases between the two ends. CDR3 in DNA: TGTGCCAGCAGATTAGACGGGGGAAATCAGCCCCAGCATTTT. It translates to CASRLDGGNQPQHF.

V is TRBV29-1 and J is TRBJ2-5; TRBD1 is a possible D gene (6 bases). CDR1 SQVTM and CDR2 ANQGSEA come from the germline V gene. Trimming removed 4 bases at V and 1 base at J, with 19 bases between. The CDR3 has 16 residues. CDR3: CSVVGATWGRQETQYF. The CDR3 DNA reads as TGCAGCGTTGTGGGGGCCACATGGGGGCGCCAAGAGACCCAGTACTTC.

The rearrangement uses TRBV9 and TRBJ1-2, with 7 bases matching TRBD1. J lost 2 bases, V lost 6 bases, and 7 bases had no gene match. This CDR3 spans 14 amino acids. Germline CDR1 SGDLS, CDR2 YYNGEE. DNA for the CDR3: TGTGCCAGCACTCCCGGGACAGAGAACTATGGCTACACCTTC. Protein product: CASTPGTENYGYTF.

This clone came up a few times. The gene calls are TRBV28 and TRBJ1-6, with D possibly matching TRBD1 (6 bases). The V gene lost 7 bases and the J gene lost 6 bases, with 19 bases spanning the gap. Germline V gene data show CDR1 as MDHEN and CDR2 as SYDVKM. The CDR3 totals 16 residues. CDR3 nucleotide sequence: TGTGCCAGCAAATCTCGGACAGAAAGGTTTAATTCACCCCTCCACTTT. As protein: CASKSRTERFNSPLHF.

The chain employs TRBV18 and TRBJ2-5; D is uncertain. Germline CDR1 reads KGHSH; CDR2 reads LQKENI. This CDR3 spans 15 amino acids. Trimming took off 0 bases at V and 5 bases at J, with 13 bases between the two ends. CDR3 bases: TGTGCCAGCTCACCACCGCCTGCCCTCAGCGAGACCCAGTACTTC. It codes for CASSPPPALSETQYF. The whole variable domain, filled in from reference TRBV18 and TRBJ2-5, reads NAGVMQNPRHLVRRRGQEARLRCSPMKGHSHVYWYRQLPEEGLKFMVYLQKENIIDESGMPKERFSAEFPKEGPSILRIQQVVRGDSAAYFCASSPPPALSETQYFGPGTRLLVL.